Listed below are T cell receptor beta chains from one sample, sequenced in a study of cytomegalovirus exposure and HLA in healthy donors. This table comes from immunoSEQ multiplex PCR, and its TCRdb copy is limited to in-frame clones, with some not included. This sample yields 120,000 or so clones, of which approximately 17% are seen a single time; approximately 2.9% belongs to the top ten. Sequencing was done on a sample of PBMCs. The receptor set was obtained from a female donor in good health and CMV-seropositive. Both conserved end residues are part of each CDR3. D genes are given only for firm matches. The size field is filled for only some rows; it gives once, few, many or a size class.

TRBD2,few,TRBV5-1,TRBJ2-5,TGCGCCAGCAGCTTGGCCGCTAGCGGGCAAGAGACCCAGTACTTC,CASSLAASGQETQYF
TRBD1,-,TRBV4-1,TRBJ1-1,TGCGCCAGCAGCCAAGATTGGGACAGGGGGCGTGGTACTGAAGCTTTCTTT,CASSQDWDRGRGTEAFF
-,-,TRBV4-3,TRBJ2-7,TGCGCCAGCAGCCAGGGCCCCAGGGCCTACGAGCAGTACTTC,CASSQGPRAYEQYF
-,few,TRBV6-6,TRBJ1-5,TGTGCCAGCAGTATGAGGGGGAGCAATCAGCCCCAGCATTTT,CASSMRGSNQPQHF
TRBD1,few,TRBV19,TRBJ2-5,TGTGCCAGTAGTGCCCGGGACAGGGGTGAGACCCAGTACTTC,CASSARDRGETQYF
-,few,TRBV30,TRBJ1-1,TGTGCCTGGAGTGTACACCCATGGGCGCCAGAAGCTTTCTTT,CAWSVHPWAPEAFF
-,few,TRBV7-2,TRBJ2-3,TGTGCCAGCAGCAAGAGGTTGCAAGGCACAGATACGCAGTATTTT,CASSKRLQGTDTQYF
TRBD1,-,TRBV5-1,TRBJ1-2,TGCGCCAGCAGCTCGTTACAGGGGCGAGGGTATGGCTACACCTTC,CASSSLQGRGYGYTF
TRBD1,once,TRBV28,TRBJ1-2,TGTGCCAGCAGTCTTCCTTCGGGACAGGGGGGTGGCTACACCTTC,CASSLPSGQGGGYTF
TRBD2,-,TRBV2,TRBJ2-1,TGTGCCAGCAGTGAAAGGCGGGAGTTCTACAATGAGCAGTTCTTC,CASSERREFYNEQFF
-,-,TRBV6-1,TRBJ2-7,TGTGCCAGCAGTGAAGCCCCGACAGGAGCCTACGAGCAGTACTTC,CASSEAPTGAYEQYF
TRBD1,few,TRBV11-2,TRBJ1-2,TGTGCCAGCAGCCAGGGACAGAGCTATGGCTACACCTTC,CASSQGQSYGYTF
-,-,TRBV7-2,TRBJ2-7,TGTGCCAGCAGCTTAGGGCCCGGGAGAGCCTACGAGCAGTACTTC,CASSLGPGRAYEQYF
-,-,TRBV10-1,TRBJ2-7,TGCGCCAGCAGTGATTCGGACAGACAGTACTTC,CASSDSDRQYF
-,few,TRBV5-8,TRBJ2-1,TGTGCCAGCAGCTTATGGGGGACTCGGAATGAGCAGTTCTTC,CASSLWGTRNEQFF
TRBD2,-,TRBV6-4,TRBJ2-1,TGTGCCAGCAGTGATAGCGGGGGGGCAGATGAGCAGTTCTTC,CASSDSGGADEQFF
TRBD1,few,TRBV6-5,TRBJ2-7,TGTGCCAGCACCTGGGACAGGGGAAACTCCTACGAGCAGTACTTC,CASTWDRGNSYEQYF
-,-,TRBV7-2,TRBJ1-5,TGTGCCAGCAGCTCAAATCAGGGTGCTCAGCCCCAGCATTTT,CASSSNQGAQPQHF
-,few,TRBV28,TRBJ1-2,TGTGCCAGCAGAACGGTCAAAGGAGGCATTTTGAACTATGGCTACACCTTC,CASRTVKGGILNYGYTF
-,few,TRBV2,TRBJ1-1,TGTGCCAGCAGTGAAATGGGGGCGGGTACTGAAGCTTTCTTT,CASSEMGAGTEAFF
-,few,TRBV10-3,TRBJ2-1,TGTGCCATCAGTGAGTCGAGTGAGCTCCACAATGAGCAGTTCTTC,CAISESSELHNEQFF
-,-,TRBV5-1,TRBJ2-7,TGCGCCAGCAGCGGGGGGGCCTTCTACGAGCAGTACTTC,CASSGGAFYEQYF
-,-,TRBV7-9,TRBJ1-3,TGTGCCAGCAGCATGAGGGACACAAGCTCTGGAAACACCATATATTTT,CASSMRDTSSGNTIYF
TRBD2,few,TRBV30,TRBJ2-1,TGTGCCTGGAGTCGAGGGACGGGAGGTGATGAGCAGTTCTTC,CAWSRGTGGDEQFF
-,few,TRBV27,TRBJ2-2,TGTGCCAGCAAGTGGAGAGGCGGGGAGCTGTTTTTT,CASKWRGGELFF
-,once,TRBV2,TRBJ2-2,TGTGCCAGCGGGGCGGACACCGGGGAGCTGTTTTTT,CASGADTGELFF
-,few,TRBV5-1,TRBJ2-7,TGCGCCAGCGGGATTGAAACGGGGGGCAGTGGGACCTACGAGCAGTACTTC,CASGIETGGSGTYEQYF
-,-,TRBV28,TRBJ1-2,TGTGCCAGCAGTTTCCGGCACCTAGGCGGCTATGGCTACACCTTC,CASSFRHLGGYGYTF
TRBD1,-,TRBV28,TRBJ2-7,TGTGCCAGCAGCCCGACAGGGGGCCCCTACGAGCAGTACTTC,CASSPTGGPYEQYF
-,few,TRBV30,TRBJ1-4,TGTGCCTGGAGGAAGGGACTCGGAGTTGGAACTAATGAAAAACTGTTTTTT,CAWRKGLGVGTNEKLFF
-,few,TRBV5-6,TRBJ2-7,TGTGCCAGCAGCTTGGAACTAGCCCCCTACGAGCAGTACTTC,CASSLELAPYEQYF
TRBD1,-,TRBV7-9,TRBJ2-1,TGTGCCAGCAGCTATTTCGGGACAGGGATGAATGAGCAGTTCTTC,CASSYFGTGMNEQFF
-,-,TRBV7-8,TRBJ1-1,TGTGCCAGCAGCCTTATGGGGGGTTCTGACACTGAAGCTTTCTTT,CASSLMGGSDTEAFF
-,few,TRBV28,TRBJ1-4,TGTGCCAGCAATGAAGCAGGGTTATGGGAAAAACTGTTTTTT,CASNEAGLWEKLFF
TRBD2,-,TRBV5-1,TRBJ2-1,TGCGCCAGCAGCCCCACAGCGGGGGGGCTTCACAATGAGCAGTTCTTC,CASSPTAGGLHNEQFF
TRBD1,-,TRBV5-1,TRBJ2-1,TGCGCCAGCAGCAGAGGGACAGGGGGCAATGAGCAGTTCTTC,CASSRGTGGNEQFF
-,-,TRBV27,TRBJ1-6,TGTGCCAGCAGTTTAATCGGGGGGAGGGGCTATAATTCACCCCTCCACTTT,CASSLIGGRGYNSPLHF
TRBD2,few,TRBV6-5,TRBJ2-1,TGTGCCAGCAGTCCCCGGACTAGCGGTAATGAGCAGTTCTTC,CASSPRTSGNEQFF
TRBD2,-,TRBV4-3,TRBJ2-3,TGCGCCAGCAGCCAAGGAGGACTAGCGGGAGGGCCGGGGGCAGATACGCAGTATTTT,CASSQGGLAGGPGADTQYF
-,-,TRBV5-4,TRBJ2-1,TGTGCCAGCAGCTTGGGAGAATACAATGAGCAGTTCTTC,CASSLGEYNEQFF
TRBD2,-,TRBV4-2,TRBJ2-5,TGTGCCAGCAGCCGCGTACTAGCGGGAGGGCCCCCGGAGACCCAGTACTTC,CASSRVLAGGPPETQYF
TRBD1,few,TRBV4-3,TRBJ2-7,TGCGCCAGCAGCCGGGACAGGACCTACGAGCAGTACTTC,CASSRDRTYEQYF
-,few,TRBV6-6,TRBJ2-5,TGTGCCAGCAGTTATTTATGGGGGGTAAGACAAGAGACCCAGTACTTC,CASSYLWGVRQETQYF